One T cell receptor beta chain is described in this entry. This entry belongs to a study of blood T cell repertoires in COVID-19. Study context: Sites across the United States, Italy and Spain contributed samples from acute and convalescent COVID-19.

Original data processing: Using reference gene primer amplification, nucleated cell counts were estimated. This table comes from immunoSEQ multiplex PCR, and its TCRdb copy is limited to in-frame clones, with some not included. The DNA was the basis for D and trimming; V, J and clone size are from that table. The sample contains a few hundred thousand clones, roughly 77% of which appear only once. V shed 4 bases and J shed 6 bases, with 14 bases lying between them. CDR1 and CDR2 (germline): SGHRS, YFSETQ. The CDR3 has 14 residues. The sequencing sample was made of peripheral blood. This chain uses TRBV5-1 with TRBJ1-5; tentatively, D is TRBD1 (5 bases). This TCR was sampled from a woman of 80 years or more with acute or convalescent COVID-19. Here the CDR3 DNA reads TGCGCCAGCAGCCTGGGGGGAGAGGGTCAGCCCCAGCATTTT. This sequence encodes CASSLGGEGQPQHF.